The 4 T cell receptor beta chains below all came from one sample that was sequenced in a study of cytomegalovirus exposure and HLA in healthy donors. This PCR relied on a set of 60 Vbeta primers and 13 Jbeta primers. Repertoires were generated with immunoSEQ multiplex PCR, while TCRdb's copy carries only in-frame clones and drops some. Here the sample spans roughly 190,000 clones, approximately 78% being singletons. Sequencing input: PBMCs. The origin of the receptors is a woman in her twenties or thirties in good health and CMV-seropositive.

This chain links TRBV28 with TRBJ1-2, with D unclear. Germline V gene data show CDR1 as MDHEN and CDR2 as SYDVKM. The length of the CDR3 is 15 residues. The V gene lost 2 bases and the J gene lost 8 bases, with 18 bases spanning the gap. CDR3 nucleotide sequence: TGTGCCAGCAGTTTAGGAAGGCGGGAAATGAGCGGCTACACCTTC. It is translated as CASSLGRREMSGYTF.

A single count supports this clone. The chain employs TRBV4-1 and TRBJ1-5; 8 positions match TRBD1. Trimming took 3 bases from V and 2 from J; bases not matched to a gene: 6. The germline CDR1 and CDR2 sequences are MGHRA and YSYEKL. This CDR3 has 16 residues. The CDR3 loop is CASSHYRGKGNQPQHF. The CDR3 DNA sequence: TGCGCCAGCAGCCACTACAGGGGGAAGGGCAATCAGCCCCAGCATTTT.

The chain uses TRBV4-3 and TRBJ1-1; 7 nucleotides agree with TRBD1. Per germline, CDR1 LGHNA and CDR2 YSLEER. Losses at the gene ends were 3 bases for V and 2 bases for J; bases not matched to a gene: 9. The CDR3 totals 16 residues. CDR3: CASSQRSGTDNTEAFF. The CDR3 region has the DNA TGCGCCAGCAGCCAGCGTTCCGGGACAGACAACACTGAAGCTTTCTTT.

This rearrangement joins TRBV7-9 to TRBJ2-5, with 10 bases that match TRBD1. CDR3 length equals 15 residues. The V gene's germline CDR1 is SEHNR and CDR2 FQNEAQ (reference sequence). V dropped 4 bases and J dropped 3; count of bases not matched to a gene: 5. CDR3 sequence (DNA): TGTGCCAGCAGCTGGCGACAGGGGGCAAAAGAGACCCAGTACTTC. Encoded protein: CASSWRQGAKETQYF.